These 7 T cell receptor beta chains came from one sample sequenced in a study of vaccination effects on CD4 cells after COVID-19. The data were produced by immunoSEQ multiplex PCR, yet TCRdb's version contains in-frame clones alone and is incomplete. The sample has over 20,000 clones; 73% are singletons. Antigen-specific CD4+ T cells were first expanded with viral peptide pools by the ViraFEST assay and only then sequenced. CD4+ T cell isolation took place after approximately 11 days of culture. No antigen has been assigned to these receptors. The sequencing here drew on CD4+ T cells from PBMCs cultured with HCoV-229E spike peptides, taken before COVID-19 vaccination. Source of these receptors: a human donor who received a COVID-19 vaccine.

The CDR3 sequence: CASSLAGAHSPLHF. CDR3 DNA sequence: TGCGCCAGCAGCTTGGCCGGCGCGCATTCACCCCTCCACTTT. The rearrangement uses TRBV5-1 and TRBJ1-6; D is unresolved. Germline V gene sequence: CDR1 SGHRS, CDR2 YFSETQ. Trimming shortened V by 0 bases and J by 8 bases, and 9 bases separated the two germline ends. The CDR3 extends over 14 amino acids.

The chain combines TRBV5-5 with TRBJ2-5; the D is unclear. The CDR3 totals 13 residues. The germline V gene has CDR1 SGHKS and CDR2 YYEKEE (reference sequence). Trimming pared 1 base from V and 2 bases from J, leaving 6 bases between. CDR3 sequence reads: CASSLHPQETQYF. CDR3 nucleotides: TGTGCCAGCAGCTTGCACCCACAAGAGACCCAGTACTTC.

The V gene is TRBV5-4, the J gene TRBJ1-1, with 8 bases identical to TRBD1. V gave up 5 bases and J gave up 1 base; unmatched junction bases: 7. The CDR3 contains 15 residues. Germline V lookup: CDR1 SGHNT, CDR2 YYREEE (reference sequence). CDR3 nucleotide sequence: TGTGCCAGCAGAGGACAGGGACGCGGGAACACTGAAGCTTTCTTT. This codes for CASRGQGRGNTEAFF. Complete variable domain (other parts from reference TRBV5-4 and TRBJ1-1): ETGVTQSPTHLIKTRGQQVTLRCSSQSGHNTVSWYQQALGQGPQFIFQYYREEENGRGNFPPRFSGLQFPNYSSELNVNALELDDSALYLCASRGQGRGNTEAFFGQGTRLTVV.

The J gene is TRBJ1-6, the V gene TRBV7-9, with a weak D call TRBD1 (5 bases). V was trimmed by 6 bases and J by 5 bases, leaving 11 bases between them. CDR3 length equals 14 residues. The V gene's germline CDR1 is SEHNR and CDR2 FQNEAQ (reference sequence). In DNA form, the CDR3 reads TGTGCCAGCAGGACAGCCCAGAATAATTCACCCCTCCACTTT. Amino acids: CASRTAQNNSPLHF.

This chain connects TRBV3-1 (or the pseudogene TRBV3-2) to TRBJ2-5, with 14 nucleotides matching TRBD2. Germline CDR1 LGHDT, CDR2 YNNKEL (reference sequence). With V trimmed by 1 base and J by 9 bases, 4 bases remained unmatched. The CDR3 length is 15 residues. CDR3: CASSQGRTSGGPQYF. The CDR3 coding sequence is TGTGCCAGCAGCCAAGGAAGGACTAGCGGGGGGCCCCAGTACTTC.

The rearrangement joins TRBV9 to TRBJ1-6; TRBD1 matches at 7 bases. Germline V gene data show CDR1 as SGDLS and CDR2 as YYNGEE. The CDR3 has 16 amino acids. V dropped 4 bases and J dropped 3; count of bases not matched to a gene: 7. This CDR3 reads CASSSGGGFYNSPLHF. The CDR3 region has the DNA TGTGCCAGCAGCTCAGGGGGGGGGTTCTATAATTCACCCCTCCACTTT.

This chain links TRBV10-3 with TRBJ2-7; D gene unclear. This CDR3 region has 12 residues. The germline CDR1 and CDR2 sequences are ENHRY and SYGVKD. V was pared by 4 bases and J by 6 bases, with 10 bases between. As DNA, the CDR3 is TGTGCCATCAGTGTAGACAAGACCGAGCAGTACTTC. Amino acid sequence: CAISVDKTEQYF.